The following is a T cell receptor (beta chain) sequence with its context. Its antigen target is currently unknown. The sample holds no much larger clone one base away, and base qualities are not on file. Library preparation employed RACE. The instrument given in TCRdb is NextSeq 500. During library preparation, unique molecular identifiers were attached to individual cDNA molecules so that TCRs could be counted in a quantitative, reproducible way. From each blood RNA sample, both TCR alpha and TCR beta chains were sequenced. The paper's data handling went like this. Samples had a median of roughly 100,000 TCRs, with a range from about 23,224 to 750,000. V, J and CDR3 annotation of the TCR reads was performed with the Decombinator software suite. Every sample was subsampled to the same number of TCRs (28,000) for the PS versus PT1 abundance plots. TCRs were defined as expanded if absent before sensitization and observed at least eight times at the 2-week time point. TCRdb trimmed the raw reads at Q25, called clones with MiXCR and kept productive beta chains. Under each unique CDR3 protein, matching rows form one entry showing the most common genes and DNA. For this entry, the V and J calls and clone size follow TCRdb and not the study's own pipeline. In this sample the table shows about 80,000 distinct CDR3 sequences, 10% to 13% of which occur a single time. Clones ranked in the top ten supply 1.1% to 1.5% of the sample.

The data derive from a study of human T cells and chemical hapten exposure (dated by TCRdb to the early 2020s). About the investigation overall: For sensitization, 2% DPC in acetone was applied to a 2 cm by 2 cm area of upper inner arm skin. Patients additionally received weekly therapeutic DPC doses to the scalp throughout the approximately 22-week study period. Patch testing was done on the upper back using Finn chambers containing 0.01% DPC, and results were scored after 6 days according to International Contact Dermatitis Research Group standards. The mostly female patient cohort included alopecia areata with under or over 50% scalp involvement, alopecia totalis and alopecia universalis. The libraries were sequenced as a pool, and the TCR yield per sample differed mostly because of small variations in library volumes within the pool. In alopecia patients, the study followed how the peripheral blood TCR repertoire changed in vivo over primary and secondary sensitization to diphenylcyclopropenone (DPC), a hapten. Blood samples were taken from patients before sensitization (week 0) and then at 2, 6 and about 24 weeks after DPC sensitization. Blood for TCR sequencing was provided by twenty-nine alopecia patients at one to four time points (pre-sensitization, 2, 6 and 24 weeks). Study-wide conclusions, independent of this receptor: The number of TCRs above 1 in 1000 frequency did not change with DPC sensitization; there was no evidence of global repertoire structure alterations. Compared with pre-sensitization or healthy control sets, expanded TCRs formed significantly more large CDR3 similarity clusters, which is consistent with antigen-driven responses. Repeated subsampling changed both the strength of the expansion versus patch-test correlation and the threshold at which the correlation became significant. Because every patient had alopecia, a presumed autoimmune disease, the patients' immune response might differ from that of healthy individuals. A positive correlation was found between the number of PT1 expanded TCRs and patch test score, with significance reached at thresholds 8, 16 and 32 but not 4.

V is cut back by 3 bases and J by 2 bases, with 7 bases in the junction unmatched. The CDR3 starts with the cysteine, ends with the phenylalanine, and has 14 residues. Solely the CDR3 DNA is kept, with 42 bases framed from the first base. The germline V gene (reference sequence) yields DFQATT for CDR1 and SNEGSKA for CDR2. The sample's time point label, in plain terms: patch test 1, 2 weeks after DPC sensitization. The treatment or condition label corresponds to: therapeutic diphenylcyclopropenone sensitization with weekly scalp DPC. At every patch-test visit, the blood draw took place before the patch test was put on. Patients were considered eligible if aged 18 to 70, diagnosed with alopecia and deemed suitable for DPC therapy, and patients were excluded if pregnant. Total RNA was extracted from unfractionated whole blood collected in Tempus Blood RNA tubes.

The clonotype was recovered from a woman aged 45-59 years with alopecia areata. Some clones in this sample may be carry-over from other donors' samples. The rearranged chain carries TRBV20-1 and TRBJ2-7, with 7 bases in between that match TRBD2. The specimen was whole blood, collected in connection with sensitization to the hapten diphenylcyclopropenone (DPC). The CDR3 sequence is CSASTASGTYEQYF. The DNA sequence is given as TGCAGTGCTAGTACGGCTAGCGGTACCTACGAGCAGTACTTC.